One T cell receptor (beta chain) is described in this entry. Patients at the Seattle site were enrolled during active infection and followed longitudinally. Generated by immunoSEQ multiplex PCR, the TCRdb table keeps only in-frame clones and is missing some. The sample yields some 350,000 clones, roughly 86% seen once. This specimen comes from a study of blood T cell repertoires in COVID-19. Trimming at V came to 9 bases and at J to 7 bases, leaving 9 bases not matched to a gene. Germline V gene data show CDR1 as KGHDR and CDR2 as SFDVKD. The CDR3 has 14 residues. The chain uses TRBV24-1 and TRBJ2-2; 8 bases are a match to TRBD1. The sample consisted of peripheral blood. The receptor comes from a woman aged 65 to 85 with COVID-19, enrolled during active disease. CDR3 protein: CATERQGWVGELFF. The CDR3 DNA reads as TGTGCCACCGAACGACAGGGGTGGGTCGGGGAGCTGTTTTTT.